The rows below give T cell receptor beta chains drawn from one sample of a study of blood T cells in healthy people across ages. MiXCR, run by TCRdb on the 5' RACE reads, gives a single entry per CDR3 protein. The table records hundreds of thousands of distinct CDR3 sequences, under 45% of them present only once. The sequenced sample was blood. The receptor set was obtained from a man in his sixties in good health. Both conserved end residues are part of each CDR3. A D gene is named only where the DNA matches it firmly. Only some rows state a clone size, as once, few, many or a class for expanded clones.

>few|TRBD2|TRBV5-1|TRBJ2-7|17
TGCGCCAGCAGCTTGCCTAAGACTAGCGGGGGCGACGGCGAGCAGTACTTC
CASSLPKTSGGDGEQYF
>NA|TRBD1|TRBV9|TRBJ1-1|16
TGTGCCAGCAGCGCAACCGGGACAGGGGCTAACACTGAAGCTTTCTTT
CASSATGTGANTEAFF
>NA|NA|TRBV15|TRBJ1-5|10
TGTGCCAGGAGCGAATTTCCCCAGCATTTT
CARSEFPQHF
>few|TRBD2|TRBV30|TRBJ2-1|13
TGTGCCTGGACCTTAGCGGGAGGGGATGAGCAGTTCTTC
CAWTLAGGDEQFF
>NA|TRBD1|TRBV5-1|TRBJ1-4|16
TGCGCCAGCAGCTTGGGACAGGGGGCCAATTATGAAAAACTGTTTTTT
CASSLGQGANYEKLFF
>NA|TRBD1|TRBV20-1|TRBJ1-2|14
TGCAGTGCCCCGGGACAGGGGGATAACTATGGCTACACCTTC
CSAPGQGDNYGYTF
>NA|TRBD2|TRBV7-3|TRBJ2-5|15
TGTGCCAGCAGCTGGACTAGCAGGGGCGGTGAGACCCAGTACTTC
CASSWTSRGGETQYF
>NA|TRBD2|TRBV9|TRBJ2-1|15
TGTGCCAGCAGCACCGAAGCAGCGGGGGTGGGTGAGCAGTTCTTC
CASSTEAAGVGEQFF
>NA|NA|TRBV28|TRBJ2-7|11
TGTGCCAGCAAAAGCTCCTACGAGCAGTACTTC
CASKSSYEQYF
>NA|TRBD1|TRBV10-3|TRBJ2-7|15
TGTGCCATCAGATCCGGGACAGGGGTCGCCTACGAGCAGTACTTC
CAIRSGTGVAYEQYF
>NA|TRBD2|TRBV12-3/TRBV12-4|TRBJ2-3|16
TGTGCCAGCACCAAAACTAGCGGGGGGGCACCAGATACGCAGTATTTT
CASTKTSGGAPDTQYF
>few|TRBD1|TRBV5-6|TRBJ2-7|13
TGTGCCAGTACGACCAGGGGGCAGGTCGAGCAGTACTTC
CASTTRGQVEQYF
>NA|NA|TRBV7-2|TRBJ1-2|15
TGTGCCGGCAGCCCTCCGGGGTCTCCTAACTATGGCTACACCTTC
CAGSPPGSPNYGYTF
>NA|NA|TRBV20-1|TRBJ1-1|12
TGCAGTCTCAACCAGCCGGGGACTGAAGCTTTCTTT
CSLNQPGTEAFF
>NA|TRBD1|TRBV11-3|TRBJ1-6|16
TGTGCCAGCTGTGCGACAGGGAGCTCCTATAATTCACCCCTCCACTTT
CASCATGSSYNSPLHF
>NA|TRBD1|TRBV28|TRBJ2-5|14
TGTGCCAGCAGACGCGGACAGGGCTTGGAGACCCAGTACTTC
CASRRGQGLETQYF
>NA|NA|TRBV7-9|TRBJ1-2|12
TGTGCCAGCAGCTTAGGGAGATCCGGCTACACCTTC
CASSLGRSGYTF
>few|TRBD2|TRBV4-3|TRBJ2-1|15
TGCGCCAGCAGCCAAGGGACTAGCGGGGTCAATGAGCAGTTCTTC
CASSQGTSGVNEQFF
>NA|NA|TRBV5-5|TRBJ1-4|21
TGTGCCAGCAGCCGAACCGGTCCAATGAGGGGCCAAATTGCAACTAATGAAAAACTGTTTTTT
CASSRTGPMRGQIATNEKLFF
>NA|NA|TRBV27|TRBJ2-2|14
TGTGCCAGCAGTCCGTCGGTGTACACCGGGGAGCTGTTTTTT
CASSPSVYTGELFF
>few|NA|TRBV20-1|TRBJ1-1|13
TGCAGTGCTAGACGGGGGGGGGACACTGAAGCTTTCTTT
CSARRGGDTEAFF
>few|NA|TRBV4-1|TRBJ2-7|14
TGCGCCAGCAGCCAGGACGGGGGTCCCTACGAGCAGTACTTC
CASSQDGGPYEQYF
>NA|NA|TRBV5-8|TRBJ2-1|15
TGTGCCAGCAGCTTGGGGGCCGGGACAAGCAATGAGCAGTTCTTC
CASSLGAGTSNEQFF
>few|NA|TRBV11-2|TRBJ2-1|15
TGTGCCAGCAGCTCCCGGGACCCCACCTACAATGAGCAGTTCTTC
CASSSRDPTYNEQFF
>NA|NA|TRBV7-2|TRBJ1-5|14
TGTGCCAGCAGCAGGAAGGGGAGCAATCAGCCCCAGCATTTT
CASSRKGSNQPQHF
>NA|NA|TRBV7-9|TRBJ2-3|15
TGTGCCAGCAGCTTAGGCTCGGGGGTGGAAGATACGCAGTATTTT
CASSLGSGVEDTQYF
>NA|NA|TRBV18|TRBJ2-1|16
TGTGCCAGCTCACAGAACACAGGGCCCGGGAACAATGAGCAGTTCTTC
CASSQNTGPGNNEQFF
>NA|NA|TRBV14|TRBJ2-2|17
TGTGCCAGCAGCCAAGATTCGCCAGGGGTGGTCACCGGGGAGCTGTTTTTT
CASSQDSPGVVTGELFF
>NA|TRBD1|TRBV6-5|TRBJ1-1|14
TGTGCCAGCAGACCCGATCAAGACAGGGCTGAAGCTTTCTTT
CASRPDQDRAEAFF
>NA|NA|TRBV11-3|TRBJ2-1|16
TGTGCCAGCAGCTTACTTGCGAATCCCTCCTACAATGAGCAGTTCTTC
CASSLLANPSYNEQFF
>NA|NA|TRBV15|TRBJ1-5|13
TGTGCCACCAGCAGAGATCCGGATCAGCCCCAGCATTTT
CATSRDPDQPQHF
>many|TRBD2|TRBV7-9|TRBJ2-1|17
TGTGCCAGCAGCTTAGGGACTAGCGGGGGCTCCTACAATGAGCAGTTCTTC
CASSLGTSGGSYNEQFF
>NA|TRBD1|TRBV2|TRBJ1-1|16
TGTGCCAGCAGTGAGTCTGAGGACAGGGGACACACTGAAGCTTTCTTT
CASSESEDRGHTEAFF